These 25 T cell receptor beta chains came from one sample sequenced in a study of blood T cell repertoires in COVID-19. Clones were sequenced by immunoSEQ multiplex PCR, and TCRdb holds only the in-frame ones, with some missing. Of about 460,000 clones in the sample, around nine tenths were seen once. The material sequenced was PBMCs or T cells enriched from blood (not recorded which). The receptors were sampled from a woman aged 60-75 years who had recovered from COVID-19.

This clone was picked up one time. CDR3 sequence reads: CASSQGDGGPQYF. The CDR3 DNA is TGTGCCAGCAGCCAAGGGGACGGGGGACCTCAGTACTTC. The chain links TRBV14 to TRBJ2-4, with D perhaps TRBD2 (6 bases). Germline V lookup: CDR1 SGHDN, CDR2 FVKESK. V gave up 1 base and J gave up 12 bases, with 13 bases separating them. The length of the CDR3 is 13 residues.

The chain joins TRBV5-1 to TRBJ2-7; the D gene is possibly TRBD1 (6 bases). The germline V gene has CDR1 SGHRS and CDR2 YFSETQ. V lost 2 bases to trimming and J lost 2 bases, with 14 bases between them. The CDR3 length is 15 residues. The chain's CDR3 is CASSLNRARTYEQYV. Here the CDR3 DNA reads TGCGCCAGCAGCTTAAACAGGGCCCGAACCTACGAGCAGTACGTC.

The chain recombines TRBV6-5 with TRBJ1-3; D is undetermined. Germline V lookup: CDR1 MNHEY, CDR2 SVGAGI. The V end lost 5 bases, the J end lost 4 bases, and 15 bases lay between the germline ends. CDR3 length: 15 amino acids. CDR3 region: CASSPHDGKGNTIYF. CDR3 DNA sequence: TGTGCCAGCAGTCCCCATGACGGGAAAGGAAACACCATATATTTT.

The chain couples TRBV6-5 to TRBJ2-7; D possibly corresponds to TRBD1 (5 bases). The length of the CDR3 is 13 residues. Trimming took 6 bases from V and 4 from J, leaving 13 bases between them. Germline assignment: CDR1 MNHEY and CDR2 SVGAGI. The DNA for the CDR3 is TGTGCCAGCAGCCCAAGGACATATTACGAGCAGTACGTC. This translates into CASSPRTYYEQYV.

Details on this clone: Other DNA sequences in this sample translate to the same CDR3. For the CDR3, the DNA is TGCGCCAGCAGCGGCGGGACTAGCGGTTACAATGAGCAGTTCTTC. This codes for CASSGGTSGYNEQFF. V is TRBV5-1 and J is TRBJ2-1, with 11 bases lining up with TRBD2. V dropped 4 bases and J dropped 4; count of bases not matched to a gene: 4. Germline CDR1 reads SGHRS; CDR2 reads YFSETQ. The CDR3 sequence is 15 residues long.

The J gene is TRBJ2-6, the V gene TRBV13; TRBD2 might be the D (6 bases). CDR1 is PRHDT and CDR2 is FYEKMQ in the germline V gene (reference sequence). This CDR3 is 16 amino acids long. V lost 5 bases to trimming and J lost 0 bases, with 11 bases between them. CDR3: CASSTGVSSGANVLTF. The CDR3 DNA follows: TGTGCCAGCAGCACGGGAGTGAGCTCTGGGGCCAACGTCCTGACTTTC.

J is TRBJ2-2 and V is TRBV6-5, with TRBD2 identical over 7 bases. With V trimmed by 6 bases and J by 6 bases, 10 bases remained unmatched. The CDR3 loop spans 15 amino acids. Germline CDR1 MNHEY, CDR2 SVGAGI. The CDR3 nucleotides are TGTGCCAGCAGGGGCTTCGGACTAGTAGCCGGGGAGCTGTTTTTT. It codes for CASRGFGLVAGELFF.

V and J are TRBV5-1 and TRBJ1-2; D not resolved. In germline, CDR1 is SGHRS, CDR2 YFSETQ. The CDR3 runs to 15 residues. Trimming removed 6 bases from V and 1 base from J, with 16 bases in between. The chain's CDR3 is CASKPSGSFNYGYTF. The CDR3 DNA sequence: TGCGCCAGCAAGCCTAGCGGATCCTTTAACTATGGCTACACCTTC.

The chain has TRBV6-2 or TRBV6-3 and TRBJ2-1; D remains unclear. The CDR3 length is 13 residues. V lost 2 bases, J lost 8 bases, and 10 bases lay in between. The germline V gene encodes CDR1 MNHEY and CDR2 SVGEGT. As DNA, the CDR3 is TGTGCCAGCAGTTACCTCCGGGTGGATGAGCAGTTCTTC. Protein: CASSYLRVDEQFF.

The rearrangement joins TRBV18 to TRBJ2-2; D may be TRBD1 (6 bases). Trimming removed 5 bases from V and 2 bases from J, with 15 bases in between. The CDR3 contains 16 residues. Germline V CDR1 and CDR2: KGHSH, LQKENI. The chain's CDR3 is CASSIKGVPNTGELFF. In DNA form, the CDR3 reads TGTGCCAGCTCAATTAAGGGGGTACCCAACACCGGGGAGCTGTTTTTT.

J is TRBJ2-5 and V is TRBV30, with D perhaps matching TRBD2 (7 bases). Trimming removed 4 bases at V and 3 bases at J, with 18 bases between. This CDR3 comprises 15 residues. Germline-derived CDR1 and CDR2 are GTSNPN and SVGIG (reference sequence). Written as DNA, the CDR3 is TGTGCCTGGAAAGGGGGGGCAAACGTAAAAGAGACCCAGTACTTC. This translates into CAWKGGANVKETQYF.

V gene TRBV5-1 combines with J gene TRBJ1-4, with 9 positions matching TRBD1. From germline, CDR1 is SGHRS and CDR2 YFSETQ. The CDR3 is 19 residues long. V gave up 4 bases and J gave up 3 bases; unmatched junction bases: 16. CDR3 sequence: CASSPRDRVYIGANEKLFF. The CDR3 DNA is TGCGCCAGCAGCCCCCGGGACAGGGTATATATCGGTGCTAATGAAAAACTGTTTTTT.

The chain employs TRBV7-6 and TRBJ2-7, with 8 bases that match TRBD1. This CDR3 is built from 15 residues. The germline V gene has CDR1 SGHVS and CDR2 FNYEAQ. J was trimmed by 2 bases and V by 6 bases; bases with no gene match: 9. The CDR3 DNA reads as TGTGCCAGCAGTTATGGGACAGGCCTAACCTACGAGCAGTACTTC. Residues: CASSYGTGLTYEQYF.

CDR3 nucleotide sequence: TGTGCCAGCAGGTTTCTAGGAGACACCATATATTTT. Its translation: CASRFLGDTIYF. The V gene is TRBV12-3 or TRBV12-4, the J gene TRBJ1-3, with no clear D. Deletions cut 6 bases from V and 8 bases from J, with 11 bases between. The CDR3 covers 12 residues.

The chain is built from TRBV21-1 and TRBJ2-3; the listed D gene, TRBD2, was not tested against the DNA. TRBV21-1 is described as a pseudogene. This CDR3 is built from 16 residues. The CDR3 DNA reads TGTGCCAGCCTTTTCTGCGGGGGAGGGAGCACAGATACGCAGTATTTT. Its translation is CASLFCGGGSTDTQYF.

This chain uses TRBV2 with TRBJ1-2; D is undetermined. There are 17 residues in the CDR3. Looked up from germline, CDR1 is SNHLY and CDR2 is FYNNEI. Deletions cut 6 bases from V and 4 bases from J, with 24 bases between. The CDR3: CASRAPEGHLTFYGYTF. The DNA for the CDR3 is TGTGCCAGCAGGGCTCCCGAGGGCCATCTTACCTTCTATGGCTACACCTTC.

The chain joins TRBV6-5 to TRBJ2-5; TRBD1 might be the D (6 bases). Germline V gives CDR1 MNHEY, CDR2 SVGAGI. The CDR3 spans 13 residues. V gave up 6 bases and J gave up 3 bases, with 11 bases separating them. CDR3 DNA sequence: TGTGCCAGCAGATTTTGGACAGAAGAGACCCAGTACTTC. Its protein is CASRFWTEETQYF.

This chain connects TRBV27 to TRBJ2-7; 7 positions agree with TRBD1. This CDR3 comprises 14 residues. V was pared by 6 bases and J by 3 bases, with 8 bases of the junction left unmatched. CDR1 MNHEY and CDR2 SMNVEV come from the germline V gene (reference sequence). CDR3: CASSRTGDNYEQYV. The CDR3 region has the DNA TGTGCCAGCAGCAGGACAGGCGATAACTACGAGCAGTACGTC.

The V and J genes are TRBV11-3 and TRBJ1-2, with D perhaps TRBD1 (5 bases). V was pared by 5 bases and J by 1 base, with 14 bases between. The CDR3 is 15 amino acids. CDR1 SGHNT and CDR2 YENEEA come from the germline V gene. The CDR3 here is CASSPPDSYNYGYTF. The CDR3 DNA reads TGTGCCAGCAGCCCCCCCGACAGCTATAACTATGGCTACACCTTC.

J is TRBJ2-3 and V is TRBV5-1; D may be TRBD1 or TRBD2 (5 bases each). V gave up 4 bases and J gave up 1 base, with 16 bases separating them. Germline CDR1 SGHRS, CDR2 YFSETQ. The CDR3 spans 16 residues. CDR3 region: CASSLGSTRGTDTQYF. Written as DNA, the CDR3 is TGCGCCAGCAGCCTGGGGAGTACCAGGGGCACAGATACGCAGTATTTT.

CDR3 sequence reads: CATSDRLGKLETQYF. DNA of the CDR3: TGTGCCACCAGTGACCGACTAGGGAAATTGGAGACCCAGTACTTC. This chain uses TRBV24-1 with TRBJ2-5; D is possibly TRBD2 (6 bases). CDR1 and CDR2 from the germline V gene are KGHDR and SFDVKD. This CDR3 spans 15 amino acids. V was clipped by 4 bases and J by 5 bases, with 16 bases between them.

With respect to this clone: Other DNA sequences in this sample translate to the same CDR3. The chain is built from TRBV28 and TRBJ1-4; D is possibly TRBD1 (5 bases). The V end was cut by 3 bases, the J end by 3 bases, with 8 bases between. The CDR3 loop spans 14 amino acids. Germline V gene sequence: CDR1 MDHEN, CDR2 SYDVKM. CDR3 protein: CASSLRQSNEKLFF. In nucleotides, the CDR3 is TGTGCCAGCAGTTTGAGACAGTCTAATGAAAAACTGTTTTTT.

DNA for the CDR3: TGTGCCAGCAGCCACCCAAAGATCGCTATAGGGGAGGGTGAGCAGTTCTTC. It encodes CASSHPKIAIGEGEQFF. The V gene is TRBV3-1 (or the pseudogene TRBV3-2), the J gene TRBJ2-1; TRBD2 matches at 7 bases. The CDR3 covers 17 residues. J lost 9 bases, V lost 3 bases, and 17 bases had no gene match. Germline V gene data show CDR1 as LGHDT and CDR2 as YNNKEL (reference sequence).

V is TRBV3-1 (or the pseudogene TRBV3-2) and J is TRBJ2-1, with 7 positions matching TRBD1. The trim removed 5 bases at V and 6 bases at J, leaving 4 bases unmatched. The germline V gene has CDR1 LGHDT and CDR2 YNNKEL (reference sequence). CDR3 length: 13 amino acids. CDR3 loop: CASSVRGSNEQFF. The CDR3 bases are TGTGCCAGCAGCGTCAGGGGGTCCAATGAGCAGTTCTTC.

This rearrangement joins TRBV5-8 to TRBJ2-5; 10 bases are a match to TRBD1. Germline V CDR1 and CDR2: SGHTS, YDEGEE. V lost 2 bases, J lost 5 bases, and 6 bases stayed unmatched. The CDR3 runs 15 residues. DNA for the CDR3: TGTGCCAGCAGCTTTTGGGACAGGGGCGGGGAGACCCAGTACTTC. This encodes CASSFWDRGGETQYF.